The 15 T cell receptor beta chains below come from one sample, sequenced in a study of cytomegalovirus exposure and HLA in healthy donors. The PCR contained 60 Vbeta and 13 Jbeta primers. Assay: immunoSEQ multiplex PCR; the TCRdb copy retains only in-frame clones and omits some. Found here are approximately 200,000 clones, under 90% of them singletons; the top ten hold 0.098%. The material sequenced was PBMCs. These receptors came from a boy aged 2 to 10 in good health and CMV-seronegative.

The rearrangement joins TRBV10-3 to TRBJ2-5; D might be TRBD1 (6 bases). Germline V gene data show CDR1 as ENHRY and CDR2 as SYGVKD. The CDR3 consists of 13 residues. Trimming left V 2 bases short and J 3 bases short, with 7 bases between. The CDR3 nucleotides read TGTGCCATCAGTGAGGCAGGGGAAGAGACCCAGTACTTC. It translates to CAISEAGEETQYF.

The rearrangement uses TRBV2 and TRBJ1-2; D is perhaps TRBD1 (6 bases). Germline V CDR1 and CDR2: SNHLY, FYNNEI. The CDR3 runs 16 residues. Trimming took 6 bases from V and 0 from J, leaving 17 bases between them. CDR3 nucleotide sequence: TGTGCCAGCAGCCTTGCCGACAGGTTTGCTAACTATGGCTACACCTTC. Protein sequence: CASSLADRFANYGYTF.

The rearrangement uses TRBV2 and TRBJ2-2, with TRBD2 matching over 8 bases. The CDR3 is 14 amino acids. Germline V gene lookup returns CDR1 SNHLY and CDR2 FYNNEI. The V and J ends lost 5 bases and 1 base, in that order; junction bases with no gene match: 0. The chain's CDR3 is CASSRGGNTGELFF. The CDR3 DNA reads TGTGCCAGCAGTCGGGGGGGGAACACCGGGGAGCTGTTTTTT.

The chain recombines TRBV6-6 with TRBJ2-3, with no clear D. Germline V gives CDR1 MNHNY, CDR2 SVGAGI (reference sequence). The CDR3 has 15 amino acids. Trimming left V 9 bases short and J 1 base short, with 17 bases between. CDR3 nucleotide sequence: TGTGCCAGTGAGTGGGCACCCTCAGGCACAGATACGCAGTATTTT. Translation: CASEWAPSGTDTQYF.

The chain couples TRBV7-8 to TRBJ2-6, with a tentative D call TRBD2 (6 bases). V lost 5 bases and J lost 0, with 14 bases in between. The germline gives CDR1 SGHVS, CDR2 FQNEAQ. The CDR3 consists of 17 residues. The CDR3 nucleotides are TGTGCCAGCAGCCCCGTGGGGGGTCCCTCTGGGGCCAACGTCCTGACTTTC. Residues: CASSPVGGPSGANVLTF.

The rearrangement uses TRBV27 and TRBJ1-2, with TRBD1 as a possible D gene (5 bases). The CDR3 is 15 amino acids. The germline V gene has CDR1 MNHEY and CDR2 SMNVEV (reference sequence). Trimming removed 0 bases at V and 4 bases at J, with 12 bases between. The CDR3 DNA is TGTGCCAGCAGTTTATCGGGGCAGGTTTTCTATGGCTACACCTTC. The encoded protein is CASSLSGQVFYGYTF.

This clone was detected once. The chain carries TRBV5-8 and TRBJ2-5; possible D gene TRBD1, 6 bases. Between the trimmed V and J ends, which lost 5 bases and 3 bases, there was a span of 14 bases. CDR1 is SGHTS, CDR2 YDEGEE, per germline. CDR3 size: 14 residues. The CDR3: CASRFAAGEETQYF. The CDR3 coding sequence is TGTGCCAGCAGGTTTGCGGCAGGGGAAGAGACCCAGTACTTC.

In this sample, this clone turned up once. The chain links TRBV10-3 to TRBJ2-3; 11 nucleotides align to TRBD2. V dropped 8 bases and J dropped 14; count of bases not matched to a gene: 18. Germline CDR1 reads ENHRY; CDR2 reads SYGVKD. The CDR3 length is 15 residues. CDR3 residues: CAIARNAASGGPAYF. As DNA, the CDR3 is TGTGCCATCGCAAGGAACGCCGCTAGCGGGGGGCCGGCGTATTTT.

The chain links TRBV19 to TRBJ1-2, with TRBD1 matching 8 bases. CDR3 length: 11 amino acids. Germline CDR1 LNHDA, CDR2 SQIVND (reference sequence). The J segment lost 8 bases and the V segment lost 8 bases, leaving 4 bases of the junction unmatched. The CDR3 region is CASGRTGGYTF. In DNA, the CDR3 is TGTGCCAGTGGACGGACAGGGGGCTACACCTTC.

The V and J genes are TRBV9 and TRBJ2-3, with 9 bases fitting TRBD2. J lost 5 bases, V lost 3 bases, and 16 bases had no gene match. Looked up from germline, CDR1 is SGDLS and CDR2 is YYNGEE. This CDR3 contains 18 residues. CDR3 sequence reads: CASSARGGLAHWGDTQYF. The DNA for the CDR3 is TGTGCCAGCAGCGCCCGAGGGGGACTAGCCCACTGGGGAGATACGCAGTATTTT.

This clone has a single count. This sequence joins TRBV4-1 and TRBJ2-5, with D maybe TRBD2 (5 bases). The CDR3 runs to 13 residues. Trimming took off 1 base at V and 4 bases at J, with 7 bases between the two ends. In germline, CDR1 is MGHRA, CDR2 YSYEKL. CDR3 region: CASSQGELETQYF. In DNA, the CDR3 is TGCGCCAGCAGCCAAGGGGAGTTAGAGACCCAGTACTTC.

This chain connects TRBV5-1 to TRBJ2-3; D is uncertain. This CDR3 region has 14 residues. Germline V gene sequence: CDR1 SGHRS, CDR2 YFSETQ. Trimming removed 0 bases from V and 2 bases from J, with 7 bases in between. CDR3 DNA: TGCGCCAGCAGCTTGGAAAAGCCCACAGATACGCAGTATTTT. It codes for CASSLEKPTDTQYF.

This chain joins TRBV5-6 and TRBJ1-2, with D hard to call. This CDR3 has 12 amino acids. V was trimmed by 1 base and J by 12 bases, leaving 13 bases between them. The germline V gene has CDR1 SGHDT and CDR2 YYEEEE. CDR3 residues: CASSLNGEEHTF. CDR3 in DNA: TGTGCCAGCAGCTTGAATGGGGAGGAGCACACCTTC. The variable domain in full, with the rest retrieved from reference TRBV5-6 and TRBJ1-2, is DAGVTQSPTHLIKTRGQQVTLRCSPKSGHDTVSWYQQALGQGPQFIFQYYEEEERQRGNFPDRFSGHQFPNYSSELNVNALLLGDSALYLCASSLNGEEHTFGSGTRLTVV.

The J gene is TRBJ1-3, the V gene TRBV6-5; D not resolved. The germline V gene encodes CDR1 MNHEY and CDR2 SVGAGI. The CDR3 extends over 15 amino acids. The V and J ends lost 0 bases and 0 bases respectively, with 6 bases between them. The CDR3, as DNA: TGTGCCAGCAGTTACTCCGCGAGCTCTGGAAACACCATATATTTT. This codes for CASSYSASSGNTIYF.

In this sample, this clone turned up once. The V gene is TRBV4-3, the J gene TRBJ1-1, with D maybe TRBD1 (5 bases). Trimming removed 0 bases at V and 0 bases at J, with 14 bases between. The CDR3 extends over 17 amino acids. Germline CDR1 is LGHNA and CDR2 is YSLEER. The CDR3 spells CASSQDNRRGMNTEAFF. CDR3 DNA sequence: TGCGCCAGCAGCCAAGATAATAGGCGGGGGATGAACACTGAAGCTTTCTTT.